The 30 T cell receptor beta chains in this list originate from one sample, sequenced in a study of T cell repertoires in cytomegalovirus infection (dated by TCRdb to between 2019 and 2020). Instrument on record: Illumina HiSeq 1500. TCRdb reanalyzed the raw reads on its own, using fastp at Q25 for trimming and MiXCR for clone calling, and kept in-frame beta chains. Each entry is one CDR3 protein sequence, shown with its most common DNA and genes. In all, the sample holds 900,000 to 950,000 distinct CDR3 sequences, and around 31% of those were seen once. The top ten clones comprise about 14% of the sample. The antigens of these receptors remain unknown. Interpreted using the paper, the treatment or condition label stands for: in vitro stimulation with specific CMV peptide epitopes to enrich CMV-specific T cells. The sequencing used cultured CD8+ T cells from PBMCs, collected from culture after CMV antigen stimulation. These receptors came from a human donor in good health (CMV status not recorded). Some clones in this sample may be carry-over from other donors' samples.

This clonotype was observed a handful of times. The CDR3: CASSPQGGELFF. CDR3 DNA: TGTGCCAGCAGTCCACAGGGAGGGGAGCTGTTTTTT. This chain joins TRBV6-6 and TRBJ2-2, with TRBD1 as a possible D gene (6 bases). The CDR3 is made up of 12 amino acids. Germline values: CDR1 MNHNY, CDR2 SVGAGI (reference sequence). The V end was cut by 5 bases, the J end by 8 bases, with 9 bases between.

This sequence joins TRBV6-2 or TRBV6-3 and TRBJ1-1, with TRBD1 as a possible D gene (6 bases). V lost 2 bases, J lost 3 bases, and 16 bases lay in between. The CDR3 totals 16 residues. Germline V gene data show CDR1 as MNHEY and CDR2 as SVGEGT. CDR3 protein: CASSYGGPSWDTEAFF. The CDR3 coding sequence is TGTGCCAGCAGTTACGGGGGGCCCTCTTGGGACACTGAAGCTTTCTTT.

The rearrangement uses TRBV9 and TRBJ1-2; D is unclear. Between the trimmed V and J ends, which lost 0 bases and 0 bases, there was a span of 9 bases. Germline lookup yields CDR1 SGDLS and CDR2 YYNGEE. The length of the CDR3 is 15 residues. CDR3 coding DNA: TGTGCCAGCAGCGTAGGTACCGGATCTAACTATGGCTACACCTTC. Translation: CASSVGTGSNYGYTF.

This clonotype was seen ten or more times. This chain links TRBV12-3 or TRBV12-4 with TRBJ1-5, with a weak D call TRBD1 (5 bases). The germline V and J ends were trimmed by 4 bases and 0 bases, with 10 bases remaining between them. The CDR3 spans 15 residues. CDR3 DNA: TGTGCCAGCAGTTCAGGGCCATATAGCAATCAGCCCCAGCATTTT. Protein sequence: CASSSGPYSNQPQHF.

The chain employs TRBV29-1 and TRBJ1-1, with TRBD1 identical over 9 bases. CDR3 length: 17 amino acids. V gave up 2 bases and J gave up 0 bases; unmatched junction bases: 10. CDR1 is SQVTM, CDR2 ANQGSEA, per germline. The CDR3 DNA is TGCAGCGTTGAAAAGGGAGGACAGGGGTGGTTGAACACTGAAGCTTTCTTT. Translated: CSVEKGGQGWLNTEAFF.

This clonotype has more than one count but fewer than ten. The junction shows a germline mismatch at one end, possibly a read error. The V call is TRBV2, the J call TRBJ2-3; D is possibly TRBD1 (6 bases). The CDR3 covers 11 residues. Per germline, CDR1 SNHLY and CDR2 FYNNEI. The CDR3 DNA sequence: TGTGCCAGCAGCCTCCGGAGACGGGACACTTTT. Amino acids: CASSLRRRDTF.

The genes are TRBV7-2 and TRBJ2-7, with D uncertain. This CDR3 has 13 amino acids. Germline values: CDR1 SGHTA, CDR2 FQGNSA. V dropped 0 bases and J dropped 4 bases, with 7 bases sitting between them. This CDR3 is CASSLAGVYEQYV. DNA for the CDR3: TGTGCCAGCAGCTTAGCAGGTGTGTACGAGCAGTACGTC.

V and J are TRBV27 and TRBJ1-2, with 7 bases aligning to TRBD1. The CDR3 loop spans 17 amino acids. The V gene's germline CDR1 is MNHEY and CDR2 SMNVEV (reference sequence). Losses at the gene ends were 8 bases for V and 0 bases for J; bases not matched to a gene: 15. The DNA for the CDR3 is TGTGCCAGCTACCAAACCGCGGGACAGTCTTCTAACTATGGCTACACCTTC. Translated: CASYQTAGQSSNYGYTF.

This clonotype was detected only a few times. V and J are TRBV4-3 and TRBJ2-1; 9 nucleotides line up with TRBD2. V was pared by 0 bases and J by 5 bases, with 8 bases of the junction left unmatched. The CDR3 is 17 amino acids. Germline V gene sequence: CDR1 LGHNA, CDR2 YSLEER. The CDR3 loop reads CASSQDQRAGGDNEQFF. The CDR3 nucleotides read TGCGCCAGCAGCCAAGATCAGCGAGCGGGGGGAGACAATGAGCAGTTCTTC.

This clonotype showed up just a few times. The rearrangement joins TRBV11-3 to TRBJ2-1; 10 bases fit TRBD1. CDR3 length equals 15 residues. Trimming removed 6 bases from V and 6 bases from J; junction bases left unmatched: 8. The germline V gene encodes CDR1 SGHNT and CDR2 YENEEA. In DNA, the CDR3 is TGTGCCAGCAGTTCACGACAGGGGGCTGGCAATGAGCAGTTCTTC. Amino acids: CASSSRQGAGNEQFF.

The CDR3 loop reads CASSSRDRDVEQFF. DNA for the CDR3: TGTGCCAGCAGCTCCCGGGACAGGGACGTTGAGCAGTTCTTC. This chain joins TRBV11-3 and TRBJ2-1; 9 positions match TRBD1. This CDR3 comprises 14 residues. The germline gives CDR1 SGHNT, CDR2 YENEEA. With 4 bases clipped from V and 9 bases from J, the junction kept 7 bases outside the gene matches.

This chain joins TRBV5-5 and TRBJ1-2; TRBD1 is a possible D gene (6 bases). CDR3 length equals 16 residues. The V gene's germline CDR1 is SGHKS and CDR2 YYEKEE (reference sequence). V lost 4 bases, J lost 6 bases, and 22 bases lay in between. CDR3 in DNA: TGTGCCAGCAGCCTGCTGCAGTTCACAGGGAGAGATGGCTACACCTTC. Its protein product is CASSLLQFTGRDGYTF.

This clonotype showed up just a few times. This chain uses TRBV7-9 with TRBJ2-2, with D perhaps matching TRBD2 (5 bases). The CDR3 runs to 15 residues. The germline CDR1 and CDR2 sequences are SEHNR and FQNEAQ (reference sequence). V lost 3 bases to trimming and J lost 2 bases, with 10 bases between them. Written as DNA, the CDR3 is TGTGCCAGCAGCTTCCCCGAGGGAAACACCGGGGAGCTGTTTTTT. Translated: CASSFPEGNTGELFF. Drawing the rest from reference TRBV7-9 and TRBJ2-2, the complete variable domain is DTGVSQNPRHKITKRGQNVTFRCDPISEHNRLYWYRQTLGQGPEFLTYFQNEAQLEKSRLLSDRFSAERPKGSFSTLEIQRTEQGDSAMYLCASSFPEGNTGELFFGEGSRLTVL.

In its sample, this clonotype was seen a few times. The chain links TRBV7-2 to TRBJ1-1; the D gene is possibly TRBD1 (6 bases). V lost 4 bases, J lost 0 bases, and 12 bases lay in between. The germline CDR1 and CDR2 sequences are SGHTA and FQGNSA. The CDR3 length is 15 residues. The CDR3 spells CASSSRGDMNTEAFF. The DNA for the CDR3 is TGTGCCAGCAGCTCTAGGGGGGACATGAACACTGAAGCTTTCTTT.

The sample holds many counts of this clonotype. The J gene is TRBJ2-7, the V gene TRBV27; tentatively, D is TRBD1 or TRBD2 (5 bases each). The CDR3 runs 13 residues. Trimming left V 9 bases short and J 0 bases short, with 12 bases between. The germline V gene has CDR1 MNHEY and CDR2 SMNVEV (reference sequence). Here the CDR3 reads CASSPGGSYEQYF. DNA of the CDR3: TGTGCCAGTAGTCCTGGGGGCTCCTACGAGCAGTACTTC.

This clonotype was picked up many times. V is TRBV2 and J is TRBJ1-5; unclear D gene. V was trimmed by 4 bases and J by 3 bases, leaving 10 bases between them. This CDR3 contains 14 residues. Germline V gene data show CDR1 as SNHLY and CDR2 as FYNNEI. The CDR3: CASSGGFPNQPQHF. CDR3 bases: TGTGCCAGCAGTGGGGGATTTCCCAATCAGCCCCAGCATTTT.

Remarks on this clonotype: Relative to the germline gene, one junction end is altered; a read error may explain this. This sequence joins TRBV7-4 and TRBJ2-1, with TRBD2 matching over 7 bases. The CDR3 length is 12 residues. In germline, CDR1 is SGHVT, CDR2 SQSDAQ. CDR3 loop: CASSSPGGSVDF. The CDR3 DNA reads as TGTGCCAGCAGCTCCCCCGGGGGGTCGGTAGACTTC. The variable domain in full, with the rest retrieved from reference TRBV7-4 and TRBJ2-1, is GAGVSQSPRYKVAKRGRDVALRCDSISGHVTLYWYRQTLGQGSEVLTYSQSDAQRDKSGRPSGRFSAERPERSVSTLKIQRTEQGDSAVYLCASSSPGGSVDFGPGTRLTVL.

This chain connects TRBV25-1 to TRBJ1-1, with D maybe TRBD1 (5 bases). The CDR3 consists of 13 residues. V lost 4 bases, J lost 2 bases, and 8 bases lay in between. The germline CDR1 and CDR2 sequences are MGHDK and SYGVNS. This CDR3 reads CASSGQNNTEAFF. As DNA, the CDR3 is TGTGCCAGCAGTGGACAGAATAACACTGAAGCTTTCTTT.

The sample holds a few counts of this clonotype. J is TRBJ2-1 and V is TRBV4-1; D is unclear. V was pared by 4 bases and J by 3 bases, with 10 bases between. The length of the CDR3 is 14 residues. Germline assignment: CDR1 MGHRA and CDR2 YSYEKL. CDR3 DNA: TGCGCCAGCAGCCCCGATCGAGTCTACAATGAGCAGTTCTTC. It specifies CASSPDRVYNEQFF.

As for this clonotype: A read error may account for a junction end that differs from germline. This chain uses TRBV6-6 with TRBJ2-3, with a possible D match to TRBD2 (6 bases). In germline, CDR1 is MNHNY, CDR2 SVGAGI (reference sequence). This CDR3 region has 9 residues. CDR3 nucleotides: TGTGCCAGCAGTTCTGGGACTTTTTTT. The encoded protein is CASSSGTFF.

Remarks on this clonotype: At one of its ends the junction is not consistent with the germline gene, which may arise from a read error. V gene TRBV6-5 combines with J gene TRBJ1-5, with TRBD1 matching 7 bases. The CDR3 loop spans 14 amino acids. The V gene's germline CDR1 is MNHEY and CDR2 SVGAGI. The CDR3 nucleotides are TGTGCCAGCAGTTACTCGGAGGGTGCAACAGGGGTAATTTTT. Its protein is CASSYSEGATGVIF.

This clonotype was picked up many times. This chain joins TRBV7-9 and TRBJ2-3; TRBD2 matches at 12 bases. This CDR3 has 20 amino acids. J lost 1 base, V lost 5 bases, and 16 bases had no gene match. Germline V gene data show CDR1 as SEHNR and CDR2 as FQNEAQ (reference sequence). The chain's CDR3 is CASSPNGMTSGGDRTDTQYF. The CDR3 nucleotides read TGTGCCAGCAGCCCCAACGGGATGACTAGCGGGGGAGACCGCACAGATACGCAGTATTTT.

The chain is built from TRBV12-3 or TRBV12-4 and TRBJ1-6; D unclear. This CDR3 comprises 11 residues. Trimming left V 4 bases short and J 9 bases short, with 4 bases between. The CDR3 DNA sequence: TGTGCCAGCAGTTACGGTTCACCCCTCCACTTT. Translation gives CASSYGSPLHF.

The J gene is TRBJ2-2, the V gene TRBV27; 7 bases map to TRBD2. The V gene's germline CDR1 is MNHEY and CDR2 SMNVEV (reference sequence). The CDR3 runs 15 residues. The J segment lost 5 bases and the V segment lost 5 bases, leaving 8 bases of the junction unmatched. The DNA for the CDR3 is TGTGCCAGCAGTCCCGGTGGTAGCGGGACCGGGGAGCTGTTTTTT. As protein: CASSPGGSGTGELFF.

The chain has TRBV13 and TRBJ1-2, with 7 bases that match TRBD1. The CDR3 runs 15 residues. With V trimmed by 0 bases and J by 4 bases, 5 bases remained unmatched. Germline V lookup: CDR1 PRHDT, CDR2 FYEKMQ (reference sequence). This CDR3 is CASSLGRRDSYGYTF. Written as DNA, the CDR3 is TGTGCCAGCAGCTTAGGTCGCCGGGACAGCTATGGCTACACCTTC.

V gene TRBV7-9 combines with J gene TRBJ2-3; no definite D call. CDR3 size: 13 residues. V gave up 4 bases and J gave up 3 bases, with 8 bases separating them. The germline V gene has CDR1 SEHNR and CDR2 FQNEAQ (reference sequence). The CDR3 reads CASSSKFTDTQYF. The CDR3 region has the DNA TGTGCCAGCAGCTCGAAATTTACAGATACGCAGTATTTT. Based on the CDR3 plus reference TRBV7-9 and TRBJ2-3, the full variable domain is DTGVSQNPRHKITKRGQNVTFRCDPISEHNRLYWYRQTLGQGPEFLTYFQNEAQLEKSRLLSDRFSAERPKGSFSTLEIQRTEQGDSAMYLCASSSKFTDTQYFGPGTRLTVL.

There are many counts of this clonotype. The CDR3 region is CASSLGGTKNIQYF. CDR3 bases: TGTGCCAGCAGCTTAGGAGGGACCAAAAACATTCAGTACTTC. The chain employs TRBV19 and TRBJ2-4, with D perhaps matching TRBD2 (6 bases). This CDR3 region has 14 residues. Trimming took off 9 bases at V and 2 bases at J, with 14 bases between the two ends. CDR1 and CDR2 (germline): LNHDA, SQIVND (reference sequence).

On this clonotype: Being one base from a much bigger clone, this may be a read error. V and J are TRBV7-2 and TRBJ2-7, with D uncertain. From germline, CDR1 is SGHTA and CDR2 FQGNSA. The CDR3 contains 13 residues. CDR3 sequence (DNA): TGTGCCAACAGCCCGCGACTCGCCGGGGAGCAGTACGTC. The encoded protein is CANSPRLAGEQYV.

This chain joins TRBV29-1 and TRBJ2-1, with 9 bases that match TRBD2. The junction had 5 bases not matched to a gene; V was cut back by 0 bases and J by 8 bases. This CDR3 is built from 14 residues. CDR1 SQVTM and CDR2 ANQGSEA come from the germline V gene. The CDR3 region has the DNA TGCAGCGTTGAAGATACCGGGACTAGCTATGAGCAGTTCTTC. Residues: CSVEDTGTSYEQFF.

This clonotype appeared many times. The V call is TRBV11-2, the J call TRBJ2-1; maybe TRBD1 (5 bases). CDR3 length equals 16 residues. Trimming left V 5 bases short and J 0 bases short, with 14 bases between. Per the germline V gene, CDR1 is SGHAT and CDR2 is FQNNGV. The DNA for the CDR3 is TGTGCCAGCAGCGAACCAGGGTCCGGCTCCTACAATGAGCAGTTCTTC. It specifies CASSEPGSGSYNEQFF.